The 11 T cell receptor beta chains below all came from one sample that was sequenced in a study of blood T cell repertoires in COVID-19. TCRdb keeps only in-frame clones here, not all; method: immunoSEQ multiplex PCR. The data hold about 310,000 clones, with nearly 90% observed a single time. The sample taken for sequencing was peripheral blood. These receptors were obtained from a woman between 40 and 55 years old with COVID-19, enrolled during active disease.

This rearrangement joins TRBV13 to TRBJ2-7, with 14 bases that match TRBD2. The V gene end was trimmed by 7 bases and the J gene end by 1 base; junction bases not matched to a gene: 15. The CDR3 has 19 residues. Germline V gene lookup returns CDR1 PRHDT and CDR2 FYEKMQ (reference sequence). CDR3: CASNLDGGLAGDGSYEQYF. CDR3 bases: TGTGCCAGCAATCTAGATGGGGGACTAGCGGGAGATGGGTCCTACGAGCAGTACTTC.

This clone has a single count. The chain recombines TRBV4-3 with TRBJ2-3; 7 bases are a match to TRBD2. V lost 0 bases, J lost 4 bases, and 4 bases stayed unmatched. Per the germline V gene, CDR1 is LGHNA and CDR2 is YSLEER. This CDR3 has 15 amino acids. CDR3 region: CASSQEGTTADTQYF. The CDR3 bases are TGCGCCAGCAGCCAAGAGGGGACTACCGCAGATACGCAGTATTTT.

This chain joins TRBV30 and TRBJ2-1, with 11 bases matching TRBD2. CDR1 is GTSNPN, CDR2 SVGIG, per germline (reference sequence). The junction had 4 bases not matched to a gene; V was cut back by 1 base and J by 2 bases. The CDR3 covers 16 residues. The CDR3 loop reads CAWSAGTSGTYNEQFF. The DNA of the CDR3 is TGTGCCTGGAGTGCCGGGACTAGCGGAACCTACAATGAGCAGTTCTTC.

This rearrangement joins TRBV4-1 to TRBJ2-7; D call uncertain. V lost 0 bases and J 6 bases, leaving 12 bases between the germline ends. Germline values: CDR1 MGHRA, CDR2 YSYEKL. There are 14 residues in the CDR3. CDR3 in amino acids: CASSQEYTGGEQYF. The CDR3 DNA reads TGCGCCAGCAGCCAAGAATATACTGGTGGCGAGCAGTACTTC.

The rearrangement uses TRBV6-5 and TRBJ1-2; 8 bases map to TRBD1. The CDR3 length is 15 residues. Trimming removed 6 bases from V and 4 bases from J; junction bases left unmatched: 10. CDR1 is MNHEY and CDR2 is SVGAGI in the germline V gene. Here the CDR3 reads CASSDGTGLGYGYTF. The CDR3 nucleotides read TGTGCCAGCAGCGACGGGACAGGACTAGGCTATGGCTACACCTTC.

The rearrangement uses TRBV6-2 or TRBV6-3 and TRBJ2-1, with 9 bases fitting TRBD2. The V gene end was trimmed by 0 bases and the J gene end by 10 bases; junction bases not matched to a gene: 7. The length of the CDR3 is 15 residues. Germline CDR1 is MNHEY and CDR2 is SVGEGT. CDR3 region: CASSYSPAGGSEQFF. The CDR3 coding sequence is TGTGCCAGCAGTTACTCGCCAGCGGGAGGATCAGAGCAGTTCTTC.

The chain uses TRBV29-1 and TRBJ2-7; 10 bases are a match to TRBD1. This CDR3 region has 13 residues. V trimming: 6 bases; J trimming: 6 bases; junction bases outside the gene matches: 8. CDR1 and CDR2 (germline): SQVTM, ANQGSEA. The CDR3 reads CSVLRDRGAEQYF. DNA of the CDR3: TGCAGCGTGTTAAGGGACAGGGGTGCCGAGCAGTACTTC.

The chain couples TRBV10-3 to TRBJ1-4, with a possible D match to TRBD1 (6 bases). Per the germline V gene, CDR1 is ENHRY and CDR2 is SYGVKD. This CDR3 has 15 amino acids. The germline V and J ends were trimmed by 5 bases and 7 bases, with 17 bases remaining between them. This CDR3 reads CAISTSTGEGEKLFF. CDR3 DNA sequence: TGTGCCATCAGTACCTCGACAGGCGAGGGTGAAAAACTGTTTTTT.

The chain couples TRBV12-5 to TRBJ2-1; no reliable D call. Trimming shortened V by 2 bases and J by 1 base, and 9 bases separated the two germline ends. Per the germline V gene, CDR1 is LGHNT and CDR2 is FRNRAP. This CDR3 contains 15 residues. The CDR3 nucleotides read TGTGCTAGTGGTTTGACGGAGCCGTCCTACAATGAGCAGTTCTTC. This translates into CASGLTEPSYNEQFF.

The CDR3 spells CASSQDGLPGVEAFF. The CDR3 nucleotides are TGCGCCAGCAGCCAAGATGGCCTCCCCGGGGTTGAAGCTTTCTTT. The rearrangement uses TRBV4-1 and TRBJ1-1; D gene uncertain. The CDR3 totals 15 residues. V lost 0 bases to trimming and J lost 7 bases, with 15 bases between them. CDR1 MGHRA and CDR2 YSYEKL come from the germline V gene.

This chain uses TRBV4-1 with TRBJ2-7; weak D call: TRBD1 (6 bases). The V end was cut by 1 base, the J end by 1 base, with 11 bases between. CDR1 is MGHRA and CDR2 is YSYEKL in the germline V gene. The CDR3 extends over 15 amino acids. The CDR3: CASSQVQGFSYEQYF. CDR3 bases: TGCGCCAGCAGCCAAGTGCAGGGGTTTTCCTACGAGCAGTACTTC.